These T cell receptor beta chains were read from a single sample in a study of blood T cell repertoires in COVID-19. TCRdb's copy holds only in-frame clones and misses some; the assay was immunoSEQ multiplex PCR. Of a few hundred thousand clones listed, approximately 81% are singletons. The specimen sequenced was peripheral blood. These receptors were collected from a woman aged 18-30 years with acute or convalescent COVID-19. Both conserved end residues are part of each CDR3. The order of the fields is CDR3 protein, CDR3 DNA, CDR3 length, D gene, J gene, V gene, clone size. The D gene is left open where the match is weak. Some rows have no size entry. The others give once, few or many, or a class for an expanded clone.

CAWDPGLLAAETQYF,TGTGCCTGGGATCCGGGACTTTTAGCCGCGGAGACCCAGTACTTC,15,.,TRBJ2-5,TRBV30,.
CASSILGEQGPQHF,TGTGCCAGTAGTATTTTAGGAGAACAGGGGCCCCAGCATTTT,14,.,TRBJ1-5,TRBV19,once
CATSGDWQETQYF,TGTGCCACCAGTGGTGACTGGCAAGAGACCCAGTACTTC,13,.,TRBJ2-5,TRBV24-1,.
CASRRGQPDGGYTF,TGTGCCAGCCGTCGTGGACAGCCCGACGGTGGCTACACCTTC,14,.,TRBJ1-2,TRBV27,.
CASSPLMARHRENYGYTF,TGTGCCAGCTCACCGCTCATGGCCAGGCACAGGGAGAACTATGGCTACACCTTC,18,.,TRBJ1-2,TRBV18,.
CASSILAGGLGEQFF,TGTGCCAGCAGTATACTAGCGGGAGGGCTCGGGGAGCAGTTCTTC,15,TRBD2,TRBJ2-1,TRBV28,.
CASSIFTGSHEKLFF,TGTGCCAGTAGTATATTCACAGGGTCGCATGAAAAACTGTTTTTT,15,.,TRBJ1-4,TRBV19,.
CASRTSGTNTGELFF,TGCGCCAGCAGGACTAGCGGAACGAACACCGGGGAGCTGTTTTTT,15,TRBD2,TRBJ2-2,TRBV5-1,.
CASRDSSFSTDTQYF,TGTGCCAGCAGGGACAGTTCCTTTAGCACAGATACGCAGTATTTT,15,.,TRBJ2-3,TRBV2,.
CASTAGTSGNNEQFF,TGTGCCAGCACAGCCGGGACTAGCGGGAACAATGAGCAGTTCTTC,15,TRBD2,TRBJ2-1,TRBV28,.
CASSTSSSSYEQYF,TGTGCCAGTTCGACTAGCAGCAGCTCCTACGAGCAGTACTTC,14,TRBD2,TRBJ2-7,TRBV19,.
CAIRQALGELFF,TGTGCCATCCGACAGGCCCTCGGGGAGCTGTTTTTT,12,.,TRBJ2-2,TRBV10-3,.
CASSPRGQGTEAFF,TGTGCCAGCAGCCCTCGGGGCCAGGGGACTGAAGCTTTCTTT,14,.,TRBJ1-1,TRBV3-1/TRBV3-2,.
CSALGLEAPSGNTIYF,TGCAGCGCCCTGGGCCTGGAGGCACCCTCTGGAAACACCATATATTTT,16,.,TRBJ1-3,TRBV29-1,.
CASSQDRSGGYTF,TGTGCCAGCAGCCAAGATAGGAGCGGGGGCTACACCTTC,13,.,TRBJ1-2,TRBV3-1/TRBV3-2,.
CASSLPRTEAFF,TGTGCCAGCAGTCTACCCCGGACAGAAGCTTTCTTT,12,.,TRBJ1-1,TRBV12-3/TRBV12-4,.